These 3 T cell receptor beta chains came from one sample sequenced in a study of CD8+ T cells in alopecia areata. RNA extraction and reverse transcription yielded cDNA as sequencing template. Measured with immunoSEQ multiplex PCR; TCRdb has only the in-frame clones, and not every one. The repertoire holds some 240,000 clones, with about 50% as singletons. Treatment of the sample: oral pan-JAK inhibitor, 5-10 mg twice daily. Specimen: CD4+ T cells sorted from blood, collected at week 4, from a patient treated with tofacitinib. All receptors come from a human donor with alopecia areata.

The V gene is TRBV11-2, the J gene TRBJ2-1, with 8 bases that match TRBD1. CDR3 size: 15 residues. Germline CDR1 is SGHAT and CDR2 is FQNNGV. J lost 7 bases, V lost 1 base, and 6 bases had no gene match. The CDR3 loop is CASSLVRTGWNEQFF. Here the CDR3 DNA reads TGTGCCAGCAGCTTAGTCAGGACAGGGTGGAATGAGCAGTTCTTC.

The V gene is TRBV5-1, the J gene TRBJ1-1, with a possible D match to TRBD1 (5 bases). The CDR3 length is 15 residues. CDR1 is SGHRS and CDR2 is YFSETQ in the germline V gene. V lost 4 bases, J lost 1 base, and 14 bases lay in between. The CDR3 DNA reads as TGCGCCAGCAGCGCCCGACAGACCTCGAACACTGAAGCTTTCTTT. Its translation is CASSARQTSNTEAFF. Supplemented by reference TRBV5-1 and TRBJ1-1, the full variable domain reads KAGVTQTPRYLIKTRGQQVTLSCSPISGHRSVSWYQQTPGQGLQFLFEYFSETQRNKGNFPGRFSGRQFSNSRSEMNVSTLELGDSALYLCASSARQTSNTEAFFGQGTRLTVV.

CDR3 DNA sequence: TGCGCCAGCCAGGGAGGAAACACCGGGGAGCTGTTTTTT. This gives the protein CASQGGNTGELFF. The chain combines TRBV10-1 with TRBJ2-2; weak D call: TRBD2 (6 bases). The CDR3 spans 13 residues. The V gene lost 8 bases and the J gene lost 2 bases, with 9 bases spanning the gap. Germline-derived CDR1 and CDR2 are WNHNN and SYGVQD (reference sequence).